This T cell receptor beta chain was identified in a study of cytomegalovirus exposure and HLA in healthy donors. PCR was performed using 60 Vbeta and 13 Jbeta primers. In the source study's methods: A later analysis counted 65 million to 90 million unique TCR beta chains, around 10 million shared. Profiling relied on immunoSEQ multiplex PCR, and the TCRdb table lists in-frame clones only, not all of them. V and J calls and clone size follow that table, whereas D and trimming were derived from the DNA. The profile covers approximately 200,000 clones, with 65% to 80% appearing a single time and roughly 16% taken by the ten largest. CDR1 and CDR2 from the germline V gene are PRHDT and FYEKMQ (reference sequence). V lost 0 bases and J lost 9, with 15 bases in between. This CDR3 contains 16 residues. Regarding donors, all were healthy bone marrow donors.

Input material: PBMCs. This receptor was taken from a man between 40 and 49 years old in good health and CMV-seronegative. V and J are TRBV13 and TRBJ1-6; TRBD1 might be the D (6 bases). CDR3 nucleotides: TGTGCCAGCAGCTTAGGCCTAAGGGGGATCGGTTCACCCCTCCACTTT. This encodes CASSLGLRGIGSPLHF.